This TCR beta chain was obtained from a study of cytomegalovirus exposure and HLA in healthy donors. For the study at large: The Caucasian-associated ancestry cluster held around four fifths of a few hundred genotyped donors.

The germline V gene encodes CDR1 SQVTM and CDR2 ANQGSEA. The CDR3 length is 15 residues. The ends were cut back, 5 bases at V and 5 bases at J, with 21 bases in the middle. General observations from the study: Testing in vitro showed three CMV-associated chains specific for CMV antigens.

About this clone: The antigen is not known.

The PCR contained 60 Vbeta and 13 Jbeta primers. Original methodology: In a later analysis, of 80 million to 90 million unique beta chains, around 9.9 million appeared in at least two donors. Profiling relied on immunoSEQ multiplex PCR, and the TCRdb table lists in-frame clones only, not all of them. The DNA gave D and trimming, while V, J and clone size come from that table. The sample's table shows 110,000 to 150,000 clones. This TCR was sampled from a male donor in good health and CMV-seronegative. Sequencing was carried out using PBMCs. The chain couples TRBV29-1 to TRBJ1-1; no clear D. Here the CDR3 reads CSVSMAGIANTEAFF. The CDR3 DNA reads TGCAGCGTTTCCATGGCGGGGATAGCGAATACTGAAGCTTTCTTT. The full variable domain, with the rest looked up from reference TRBV29-1 and TRBJ1-1, is SAVISQKPSRDICQRGTSLTIQCQVDSQVTMMFWYRQQPGQSLTLIATANQGSEATYESGFVIDKFPISRPNLTFSTLTVSNMSPEDSSIYLCSVSMAGIANTEAFFGQGTRLTVV.